Sequencing of this T cell receptor (beta chain) was carried out in a study of shared clonotypes between healthy human individuals. Overall study results and limits: Sharing across four donors was seen in about 5% of naive CD4 clonotypes.

V was clipped by 6 bases and J by 9 bases, with 21 bases between them. Germline assignment: CDR1 SEHNR and CDR2 FQNEAQ (reference sequence). This CDR3 spans 15 amino acids. Notes on this clone: Its specificity is not known.

Sequencing was at deep level. Only in-frame clones appear in the TCRdb table, and some are missing; sequencing was by immunoSEQ multiplex PCR. The table has 2 million to 2.5 million clones, roughly 92% seen once. The receptor comes from a man between 18 and 35 years old in good health. Some clones in this sample may be carry-over from other donors' samples. The specimen sequenced was naive CD4+ T cells from PBMCs. As to subset: CD45RA+ positively selected. The rearrangement joins TRBV7-9 to TRBJ2-1; D is perhaps TRBD1 or TRBD2 (6 bases each). CDR3 coding DNA: TGTGCCAGCAGACCCGACGGACAGACCGGGGGTGAGCAGTTCTTC. Translation: CASRPDGQTGGEQFF.